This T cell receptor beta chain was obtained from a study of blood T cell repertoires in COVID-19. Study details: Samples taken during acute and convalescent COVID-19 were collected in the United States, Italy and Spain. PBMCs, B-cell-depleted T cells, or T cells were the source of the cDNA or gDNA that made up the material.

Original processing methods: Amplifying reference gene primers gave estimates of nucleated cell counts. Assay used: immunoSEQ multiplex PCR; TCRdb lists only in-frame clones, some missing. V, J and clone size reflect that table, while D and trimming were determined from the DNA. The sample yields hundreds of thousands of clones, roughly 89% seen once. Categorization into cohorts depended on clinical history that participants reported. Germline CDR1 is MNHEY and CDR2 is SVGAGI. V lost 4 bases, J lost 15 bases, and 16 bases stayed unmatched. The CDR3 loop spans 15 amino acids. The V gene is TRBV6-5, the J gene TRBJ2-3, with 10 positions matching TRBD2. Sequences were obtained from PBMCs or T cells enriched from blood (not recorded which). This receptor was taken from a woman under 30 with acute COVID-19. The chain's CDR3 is CASSWVGSGRRRKYF. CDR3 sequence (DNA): TGTGCCAGCAGTTGGGTGGGTAGCGGGAGGAGAAGGAAATATTTT.